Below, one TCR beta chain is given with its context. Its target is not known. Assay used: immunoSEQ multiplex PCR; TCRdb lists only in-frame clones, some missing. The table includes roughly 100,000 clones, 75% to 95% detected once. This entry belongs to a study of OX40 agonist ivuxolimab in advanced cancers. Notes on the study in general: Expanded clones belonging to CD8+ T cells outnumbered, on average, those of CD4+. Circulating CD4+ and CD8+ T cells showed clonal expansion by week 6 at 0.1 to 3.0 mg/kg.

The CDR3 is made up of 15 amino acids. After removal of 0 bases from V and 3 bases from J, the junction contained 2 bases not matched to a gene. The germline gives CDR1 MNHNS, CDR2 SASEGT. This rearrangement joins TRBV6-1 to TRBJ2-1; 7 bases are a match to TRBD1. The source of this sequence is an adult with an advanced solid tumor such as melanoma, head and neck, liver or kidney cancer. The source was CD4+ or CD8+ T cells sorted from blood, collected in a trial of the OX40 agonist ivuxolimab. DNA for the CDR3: TGTGCCAGCAGTGAAGCGGACAGGATCTACAATGAGCAGTTCTTC. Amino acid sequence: CASSEADRIYNEQFF.